One T cell receptor beta chain is described in this entry. The sample comes from a study of CD8+ T cells in alopecia areata. After isolation, RNA underwent reverse transcription to generate cDNA as the sequencing template. TCRdb's copy holds only in-frame clones and misses some; the assay was immunoSEQ multiplex PCR. The repertoire holds more than 100,000 clones, about 50% seen once, with 0.45% to 0.5% in the top ten. The treatment is: oral pan-JAK inhibitor, 5-10 mg twice daily. There are 16 residues in the CDR3. From germline, CDR1 is MNHEY and CDR2 SVGAGI. With V trimmed by 0 bases and J by 4 bases, 9 bases remained unmatched.

The TCR was taken from a human donor with alopecia areata. The chain employs TRBV6-5 and TRBJ2-7; 7 nucleotides align to TRBD1. Sample: CD4+ T cells sorted from blood, taken at week 4, from a patient treated with tofacitinib. The CDR3 loop reads CASSYSSGQTTYEQYF. CDR3 DNA: TGTGCCAGCAGTTACTCTTCGGGACAGACTACGTACGAGCAGTACTTC.